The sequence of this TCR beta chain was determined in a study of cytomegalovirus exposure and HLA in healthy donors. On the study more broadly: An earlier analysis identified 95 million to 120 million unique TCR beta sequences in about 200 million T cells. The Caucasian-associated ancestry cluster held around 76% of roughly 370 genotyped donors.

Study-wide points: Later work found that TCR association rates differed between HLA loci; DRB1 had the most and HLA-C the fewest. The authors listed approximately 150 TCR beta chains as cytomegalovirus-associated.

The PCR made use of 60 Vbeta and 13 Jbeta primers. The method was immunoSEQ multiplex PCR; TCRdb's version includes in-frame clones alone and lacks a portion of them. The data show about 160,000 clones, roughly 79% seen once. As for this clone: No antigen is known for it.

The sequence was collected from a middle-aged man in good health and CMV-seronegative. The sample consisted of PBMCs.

CDR3 loop: CASSVGDRGGGNTIYF. The CDR3 coding sequence is TGTGCCAGCAGCGTAGGTGACAGGGGAGGAGGAAACACCATATATTTT. V and J are TRBV9 and TRBJ1-3; 8 bases are shared with TRBD1. Germline CDR1 reads SGDLS; CDR2 reads YYNGEE. The V gene end was trimmed by 0 bases and the J gene end by 4 bases; junction bases not matched to a gene: 6. There are 16 residues in the CDR3.